A single sample is the source of the 3 T cell receptor beta chains below, sequenced in a study of blood T cell repertoires in COVID-19 (dated by TCRdb to about 2020). Preparation of the library involved the immunoSEQ multiplex PCR assay. TCRdb provides this immuneACCESS table in a form limited to in-frame rearrangements. Some clones are lacking; in checked studies, under half of them reflect an unresolved V gene, and why the rest are absent is not known. The sample table lists some 100,000 clones, approximately 90% of them with a count of one. The ten most abundant clones make up 2.1% of the sample. The sequenced material came from peripheral blood. These receptors were collected from a man aged 50 or older with active COVID-19.

The chain is built from TRBV7-6 and TRBJ2-7; TRBD1 matches at 7 bases. CDR3 length: 13 amino acids. Germline V CDR1 and CDR2: SGHVS, FNYEAQ. Trimming took 2 bases from V and 2 from J; bases not matched to a gene: 0. The CDR3 protein is CASSLQGAYEQYF. The DNA for the CDR3 is TGTGCCAGCAGCTTACAGGGGGCCTACGAGCAGTACTTC.

The rearrangement uses TRBV16 and TRBJ1-1, with D hard to call. The CDR3 runs to 14 residues. V lost 4 bases and J 4 bases, leaving 13 bases between the germline ends. The germline V gene has CDR1 KGHSY and CDR2 FQNENV. The CDR3 sequence: CASSRISSGTEAFF. The CDR3 DNA reads TGTGCCAGCAGCCGAATTAGTTCGGGCACTGAAGCTTTCTTT.

This clone was seen a single time. The rearrangement uses TRBV5-1 and TRBJ1-6, with D perhaps TRBD1 (5 bases). CDR1 is SGHRS, CDR2 YFSETQ, per germline. Trimming removed 7 bases at V and 7 bases at J, with 15 bases between. The CDR3 has 14 amino acids. In nucleotides, the CDR3 is TGCGCCAGCTCTAAAGGGACTGAAAATTCACCCCTCCACTTT. Translated: CASSKGTENSPLHF.